A selection of T cell receptor beta chains follows, all from one sample in a study of control samples from healthy donors and cancer patients. Sequenced by immunoSEQ multiplex PCR; TCRdb stores in-frame clones only, minus some. The sample includes about 70,000 clones, approximately 87% of them seen just once. The material sequenced was blood. Source of these receptors: a man aged 45-65 years in good health. The CDR3 runs from the conserved cysteine through the conserved F or W. The D gene is left open where the match is weak. Clone sizes are given selectively: once, few, many, or a class where the clone is expanded.

>.|16|TRBV24-1|TRBD2|TRBJ2-5
TGTGCCACCAGTGATTGGGGTAGCGGGGTCCAAGAGACCCAGTACTTC
CATSDWGSGVQETQYF
>.|12|TRBV28|.|TRBJ1-2
TGTGCCAGCAACAGGGATATTCCTGGCTACACCTTC
CASNRDIPGYTF
>.|13|TRBV14|.|TRBJ1-1
TGTGCCAGCAGCCAAGATTGGGTCACTGAAGCTTTCTTT
CASSQDWVTEAFF
>.|16|TRBV6-4|TRBD2|TRBJ2-2
TGTGCCAGCAGTGTTCTAGCGGGGAGTAACACCGGGGAGCTGTTTTTT
CASSVLAGSNTGELFF
>few|12|TRBV20-1|.|TRBJ2-7
TGCAGTGCTAGTGTGGACTCCTACGAGCAGTACTTC
CSASVDSYEQYF
>.|15|TRBV5-1|.|TRBJ1-5
TGCGCCAGCAGCTTAATGCCCGGGTCCGATCAGCCCCAGCATTTT
CASSLMPGSDQPQHF
>.|17|TRBV4-1|TRBD2|TRBJ2-3
TGCGCCAGCAGCCAAGATCAAGGCGGGGGGGGCACAGATACGCAGTATTTT
CASSQDQGGGGTDTQYF
>.|16|TRBV5-1|TRBD1|TRBJ2-2
TGCGCCAGCAGCTTGCAGGGACAGGGTGTAGCCGGGGAGCTGTTTTTT
CASSLQGQGVAGELFF
>.|15|TRBV5-5|.|TRBJ2-7
TGTGCCAGCAGCTTGGCCCCGGGACACAACTACGAGCAGTACTTC
CASSLAPGHNYEQYF
>.|13|TRBV19|.|TRBJ1-1
TGTGCCAGTAGTTCCGGCTTGAACACTGAAGCTTTCTTT
CASSSGLNTEAFF
>.|16|TRBV11-3|.|TRBJ2-1
TGTGCCAGCAGCTTAAGTCCCAGAACAACTTACAATGAGCAGTTCTTC
CASSLSPRTTYNEQFF
>.|15|TRBV30|TRBD1|TRBJ1-5
TGTGCCTGGAGTCCAATGACAGGGCTTGCGGGGCCCCAGCATTTT
CAWSPMTGLAGPQHF
>.|15|TRBV24-1|TRBD1|TRBJ2-7
TGTGCCACCAGTGATCCAGGACAGGGGCAAGGCGAGCAGTACTTC
CATSDPGQGQGEQYF
>.|16|TRBV3-1/TRBV3-2|.|TRBJ2-7
TGTGCCAGCAGCCGATCGGGGTTGGGGGGTGCCTACGAGCAGTACTTC
CASSRSGLGGAYEQYF
>.|14|TRBV7-9|.|TRBJ1-2
TGTGCCAGCAAACCCCCCGACAGGACCTATGGCTACACCTTC
CASKPPDRTYGYTF
>.|16|TRBV5-4|TRBD2|TRBJ2-7
TGTGCCAGCAGCCCTGGGACTAGCGGGACGAACTACGAGCAGTACTTC
CASSPGTSGTNYEQYF
>.|17|TRBV9|TRBD1|TRBJ2-1
TGTGCCAGCAGCCCCGGGGATAACCGGGACAGGTACAATGAGCAGTTCTTC
CASSPGDNRDRYNEQFF
>.|15|TRBV20-1|TRBD1|TRBJ1-4
TGCAGTGTTCGTGAAGAGGGGGCGATTAATGAAAAACTGTTTTTT
CSVREEGAINEKLFF
>.|14|TRBV28|.|TRBJ1-2
TGTGCCAGCTCCCACGGGTCCGACGTCTATGGCTACACCTTC
CASSHGSDVYGYTF
>.|13|TRBV7-8|.|TRBJ2-3
TGTGCCAGCAGCTTAGCTAGGGGAGATACGCAGTATTTT
CASSLARGDTQYF
>.|17|TRBV28|TRBD2|TRBJ2-2
TGTGCCAGCAGTTTATCCCTGGCTAGCGGGGAAGGCGGGGAGCTGTTTTTT
CASSLSLASGEGGELFF
>.|14|TRBV18|.|TRBJ1-1
TGTGCCAGCTCACTCGCTTGGGGGGACGCTGAAGCTTTCTTT
CASSLAWGDAEAFF
>.|15|TRBV9|TRBD1|TRBJ1-3
TGTGCCAGCAGCGTCGACAGGGCGACTGGAAACACCATATATTTT
CASSVDRATGNTIYF
>.|16|TRBV5-1|TRBD1|TRBJ2-1
TGCGCCAGCAGCCAAACCGGGACAGGGGGCTTACATGAGCAGTTCTTC
CASSQTGTGGLHEQFF
>.|14|TRBV27|.|TRBJ2-7
TGTGCCAGCGCCGGGGCTAGCAGACCCTACGAGCAGTACTTC
CASAGASRPYEQYF
>.|14|TRBV24-1|.|TRBJ2-7
TGTGCCACCAGTGTAGGTAGAGTTGGGGACGAGCAGTACTTC
CATSVGRVGDEQYF
>.|14|TRBV10-3|.|TRBJ2-2
TGTGCCATCAGTGCCGGTGGAGACACCGGGGAGCTGTTTTTT
CAISAGGDTGELFF
>once|16|TRBV5-4|TRBD1|TRBJ2-5
TGTGCCAGCAGCTTGGCCAGGACAGGGGGCGAAGAGACCCAGTACTTC
CASSLARTGGEETQYF
>.|13|TRBV7-3|.|TRBJ1-5
TGTGCCAGCAGCCTCGGGGGTGAACAGCCCCAGCATTTT
CASSLGGEQPQHF
>.|14|TRBV9|.|TRBJ1-3
TGTGCCAGCAGCGTAGGGGACGGTGGAAACACCATATATTTT
CASSVGDGGNTIYF
>.|20|TRBV27|TRBD2|TRBJ2-2
TGTGCCAGCAGTCCCAAGTCCCAGGTCGGCGGGAGGGAGAACACCGGGGAGCTGTTTTTT
CASSPKSQVGGRENTGELFF
>.|16|TRBV15|.|TRBJ1-5
TGTGCCACCAGCAGAGATAGATCTGGGAAGGGTCAGCCCCAGCATTTT
CATSRDRSGKGQPQHF
>.|14|TRBV5-1|TRBD1|TRBJ2-7
TGCGCCAGCAGCCCGACAGGGCCCTATGGCGAGCAGTACTTC
CASSPTGPYGEQYF
>.|16|TRBV5-5|.|TRBJ1-3
TGTGCCAGCAGCACCACCAGGGCATCAACCGGAAACACCATATATTTT
CASSTTRASTGNTIYF
>.|14|TRBV5-5|.|TRBJ1-5
TGTGCCAGCAGCGGGTGGGATAGCAATCAGCCCCAGCATTTT
CASSGWDSNQPQHF
>.|17|TRBV4-2|TRBD2|TRBJ2-2
TGTGCCAGCAGCCAAGAAGTAGCGGGGGGGCCTGACGGGGAGCTGTTTTTT
CASSQEVAGGPDGELFF
>.|17|TRBV5-1|TRBD2|TRBJ2-1
TGCGCCAGCAGCTTATTTACTAGCGGGAGCTCCTACAATGAGCAGTTCTTC
CASSLFTSGSSYNEQFF
>.|15|TRBV11-2|TRBD1|TRBJ1-2
TGTGCCAGCAGCTGGACAGGGTCGGTTAACTATGGCTACACCTTC
CASSWTGSVNYGYTF
>few|14|TRBV10-1|TRBD1|TRBJ1-1
TGCGCCAGCAGACCACAGGGGGAGAACACTGAAGCTTTCTTT
CASRPQGENTEAFF
>.|16|TRBV11-2|.|TRBJ2-1
TGTGCCAGCACCCCGGTACGTGTGGGGCCGTACAATGAGCAGTTCTTC
CASTPVRVGPYNEQFF
>once|13|TRBV12-3/TRBV12-4|.|TRBJ1-2
TGTGCCAGCAGTTTGGTACAGGTAGGGGGCTACACCTTC
CASSLVQVGGYTF
>.|14|TRBV6-5|.|TRBJ1-6
TGTGCCAGCAGTCAGGGAACCTATAATTCACCCCTCCACTTT
CASSQGTYNSPLHF
>.|13|TRBV30|.|TRBJ2-3
TGTGCCTGCCAAAGGAGACAGGCGGATACGCAGTATTTT
CACQRRQADTQYF
>.|14|TRBV29-1|.|TRBJ2-1
TGCAGCGTTGAAAAGCGACTAGCAGGGGATGAGCAGTTCTTC
CSVEKRLAGDEQFF
>.|15|TRBV14|TRBD1|TRBJ2-7
TGTGCCAGCAGCCTTAGGACAGGGGGCCCAAACGAGCAGTACTTC
CASSLRTGGPNEQYF
>.|13|TRBV19|.|TRBJ1-5
TGTGCCAGTAGCGGGACCGCCGATCAGCCCCAGCATTTT
CASSGTADQPQHF
>.|11|TRBV6-5|.|TRBJ2-5
TGTGCCAGCGGGGGCGGAGAGACCCAGTACTTC
CASGGGETQYF
>.|13|TRBV30|.|TRBJ1-1
TGTGCCTGCCGCGGTTTTAAGGGGGGTGAAGCTTTCTTT
CACRGFKGGEAFF
>many|13|TRBV12-3/TRBV12-4|.|TRBJ1-2
TGTGCCAGCAGTTTACTCCAGGGGAGAGGCTACACCTTC
CASSLLQGRGYTF